This T cell receptor (beta chain) was sequenced for a study of shared clonotypes between healthy human individuals. Germline V gene data show CDR1 as SGHDN and CDR2 as FVKESK. The CDR3 is 14 residues long. V gave up 4 bases and J gave up 9 bases, with 16 bases separating them. Study-level points and caveats: Naive subsets usually exceeded memory subsets in estimated richness. The study sampled only blood, and tissue repertoires likely differ.

This table comes from immunoSEQ multiplex PCR, and its TCRdb copy is limited to in-frame clones, with some not included. The sample holds 640,000 or so clones, 60% to 80% seen once. As regards this clone: Its antigen is as yet unknown.

This receptor was identified in a woman aged 25-40 years in good health. What was sequenced was memory CD4+ T cells sorted from blood. Subset noted: CD45RA-negative fraction. The chain links TRBV14 to TRBJ2-1, with D perhaps TRBD1 (6 bases). Here the CDR3 DNA reads TGTGCCAGCAGCCGAACGACAGGTTTCGGTGAGCAGTTCTTC. Translated, it gives CASSRTTGFGEQFF.